This entry is about one TCR beta chain. Its specificity is not known. PCR employed 60 Vbeta and 13 Jbeta primers. The table came from immunoSEQ multiplex PCR; TCRdb's copy has only in-frame clones and leaves some out. Among roughly 120,000 clones, about 60% were seen once, and the ten largest hold about 9%. The data are from a study of cytomegalovirus exposure and HLA in healthy donors. Findings and limits, study-wide: A missense DCLRE1C variant was associated with V- and J-gene trimming of TCR beta chains in a later analysis, and an independent cohort replicated the association.

With 0 bases clipped from V and 0 bases from J, the junction kept 2 bases outside the gene matches. CDR1 SGDLS and CDR2 YYNGEE come from the germline V gene. The CDR3 loop spans 16 amino acids. The J gene is TRBJ1-1, the V gene TRBV9; 10 nucleotides agree with TRBD1. The source material was PBMCs. The receptor's source is a man aged 40-55 years in good health and CMV-seropositive. CDR3 protein: CASSVGTGGMNTEAFF. The CDR3 DNA follows: TGTGCCAGCAGCGTAGGGACAGGGGGGATGAACACTGAAGCTTTCTTT.